The subject of this entry is one TCR beta chain. The antigen is not known. 60 Vbeta and 13 Jbeta primers were used in PCR. This table comes from immunoSEQ multiplex PCR, and its TCRdb copy is limited to in-frame clones, with some not included. The sample consists of around 130,000 clones, just under 75% of them appearing once. These data belong to a study of cytomegalovirus exposure and HLA in healthy donors. The study, taken as a whole, reports: Among the sequence variants, a highly shared cluster was likely an artifact of sequencing.

The sample comprised PBMCs. The sequence was obtained from a man in his forties or fifties in good health and CMV-seropositive.

CDR3 protein: CASSGQGRFNQPQHF. CDR3 DNA sequence: TGTGCCAGCAGTGGACAGGGACGCTTTAATCAGCCCCAGCATTTT. The J gene is TRBJ1-5, the V gene TRBV28, with TRBD1 matching over 8 bases. Per germline, CDR1 MDHEN and CDR2 SYDVKM. The junction had 7 bases not matched to a gene; V was cut back by 5 bases and J by 4 bases. The length of the CDR3 is 15 residues.